A single sample gave rise to the 15 T cell receptor beta chains below, sequenced in a study of cytomegalovirus exposure and HLA in healthy donors. The PCR had 60 Vbeta and 13 Jbeta primers. Here immunoSEQ multiplex PCR was the method, and the copy in TCRdb shows in-frame clones only, minus some. In the table there are about 160,000 clones, 65% to 85% of which are singletons. Sequences were obtained from PBMCs. The receptors were gathered from a woman between 45 and 60 years old in good health and CMV-seropositive.

This rearrangement joins TRBV29-1 to TRBJ2-3, with unresolved D. The V and J ends lost 4 bases and 6 bases respectively, with 5 bases between them. This CDR3 comprises 10 residues. Germline assignment: CDR1 SQVTM and CDR2 ANQGSEA. The CDR3 spells CSVVADTQYF. In DNA, the CDR3 is TGCAGCGTTGTCGCGGATACGCAGTATTTT.

This clone showed up just once. The chain couples TRBV6-1 to TRBJ2-7; TRBD1 might be the D (6 bases). Deletions cut 2 bases from V and 3 bases from J, with 11 bases between. The CDR3 is 14 residues long. Looked up from germline, CDR1 is MNHNS and CDR2 is SASEGT. CDR3 nucleotide sequence: TGTGCCAGCAGTGAACAGGGGACCTACTACGAGCAGTACTTC. It encodes CASSEQGTYYEQYF.

The chain combines TRBV10-3 with TRBJ2-1, with 15 nucleotides matching TRBD2. The CDR3 runs 15 residues. The V gene end was trimmed by 6 bases and the J gene end by 12 bases; junction bases not matched to a gene: 9. Germline values: CDR1 ENHRY, CDR2 SYGVKD. CDR3: CAIRGAGTSGGRQFF. CDR3 coding DNA: TGTGCCATCAGAGGAGCCGGGACTAGCGGGGGGCGGCAGTTCTTC.

The rearrangement links TRBV5-1 to TRBJ1-2; no reliable D call. CDR1 SGHRS and CDR2 YFSETQ come from the germline V gene. Trimming left V 6 bases short and J 3 bases short, with 15 bases between. This CDR3 spans 14 amino acids. The CDR3 sequence: CASKRSESDYGYTF. The CDR3 nucleotides read TGCGCCAGCAAGCGTTCCGAGTCTGACTATGGCTACACCTTC.

This clone has just a few counts. The J gene is TRBJ2-5, the V gene TRBV2; possibly TRBD1 for D (5 bases). The V end lost 1 base, the J end lost 3 bases, and 6 bases lay between the germline ends. The CDR3 contains 13 residues. Germline V gene lookup returns CDR1 SNHLY and CDR2 FYNNEI. The CDR3 DNA follows: TGTGCCAGCAGTGAAGGGACAAAAGAGACCCAGTACTTC. This sequence encodes CASSEGTKETQYF.

The chain carries TRBV28 and TRBJ1-1; D not resolved. The CDR3 has 14 amino acids. The germline V gene has CDR1 MDHEN and CDR2 SYDVKM. Trimming removed 2 bases from V and 10 bases from J, with 17 bases in between. CDR3 in amino acids: CASSLDRGQRGAFF. As DNA, the CDR3 is TGTGCCAGCAGTTTAGATCGAGGGCAACGCGGAGCTTTCTTT.

This chain links TRBV19 with TRBJ1-2; D gene ambiguous. Trimming cost V 7 bases and J 3 bases, with 18 bases left between them. The CDR3 is made up of 15 amino acids. Germline loops: CDR1 LNHDA, CDR2 SQIVND (reference sequence). For the CDR3, the DNA is TGTGCCAGTACCCTGACTTTATCCAGTCACTATGGCTACACCTTC. Its translation: CASTLTLSSHYGYTF.

The rearrangement uses TRBV5-1 and TRBJ1-1; D gene uncertain. The CDR3 spans 14 residues. V was trimmed by 2 bases and J by 1 base, leaving 9 bases between them. The germline gives CDR1 SGHRS, CDR2 YFSETQ. This CDR3 is CASSFASGNTEAFF. In nucleotides, the CDR3 is TGCGCCAGCAGCTTCGCCAGTGGGAACACTGAAGCTTTCTTT.

The chain is built from TRBV15 and TRBJ2-1; D uncertain. Germline V gene data show CDR1 as LNHNV and CDR2 as YYDKDF (reference sequence). The germline V and J ends were trimmed by 3 bases and 0 bases, with 6 bases remaining between them. The CDR3 loop spans 14 amino acids. This CDR3 is CATSSVSSYNEQFF. CDR3 DNA sequence: TGTGCCACCAGCAGTGTCAGCTCCTACAATGAGCAGTTCTTC.

This clone has a handful of counts. The genes are TRBV27 and TRBJ1-1; no clear D. V gave up 7 bases and J gave up 0 bases, with 9 bases separating them. Germline V gives CDR1 MNHEY, CDR2 SMNVEV (reference sequence). This CDR3 is 13 amino acids long. The CDR3 DNA reads as TGTGCCAGCATGGGAGGGATGAACACTGAAGCTTTCTTT. Encoded protein: CASMGGMNTEAFF.

This clone appeared once. For the CDR3, the DNA is TGTGCCAGCAGCTACGGGACAGGGAAGGGGGAGCTGTTTTTT. Amino acids: CASSYGTGKGELFF. The rearrangement uses TRBV7-9 and TRBJ2-2; 9 bases agree with TRBD1. Per germline, CDR1 SEHNR and CDR2 FQNEAQ (reference sequence). The CDR3 covers 14 residues. The junction had 5 bases not matched to a gene; V was cut back by 4 bases and J by 8 bases.

The chain links TRBV6-5 to TRBJ1-6; maybe TRBD1 (5 bases). CDR3 length equals 15 residues. Trimming took 0 bases from V and 7 from J, leaving 10 bases between them. Germline loops: CDR1 MNHEY, CDR2 SVGAGI. CDR3 residues: CASSYSGGGNSPLHF. The CDR3, as DNA: TGTGCCAGCAGTTACTCTGGGGGGGGAAATTCACCCCTCCACTTT.

This chain links TRBV7-2 with TRBJ2-3; 8 nucleotides agree with TRBD2. The CDR3 length is 15 residues. The germline gives CDR1 SGHTA, CDR2 FQGNSA. Trimming took 2 bases from V and 0 from J; bases not matched to a gene: 1. The CDR3 loop is CASSLLAGSTDTQYF. As DNA, the CDR3 is TGTGCCAGCAGCTTATTAGCGGGGAGCACAGATACGCAGTATTTT. Full variable domain (remainder filled in from reference TRBV7-2 and TRBJ2-3): GAGVSQSPSNKVTEKGKDVELRCDPISGHTALYWYRQSLGQGLEFLIYFQGNSAPDKSGLPSDRFSAERTGGSVSTLTIQRTQQEDSAVYLCASSLLAGSTDTQYFGPGTRLTVL.

The chain carries TRBV7-7 and TRBJ1-1; TRBD1 aligns across 10 bases. The CDR3 has 15 residues. Germline trimming cut 5 bases from V and 3 bases from J; bases unmatched to any gene: 6. CDR1 and CDR2 (germline): SSHAT, FNYEAQ (reference sequence). DNA for the CDR3: TGTGCCAGCAGCCCCCCCGGACAGGGGGACACTGAAGCTTTCTTT. Translated, it gives CASSPPGQGDTEAFF.

The chain is built from TRBV18 and TRBJ1-5; 7 nucleotides line up with TRBD1. Germline values: CDR1 KGHSH, CDR2 LQKENI. The CDR3 totals 15 residues. Unmatched junction bases numbered 5, after V lost 1 base and J lost 5 bases. In DNA, the CDR3 is TGTGCCAGCTCACCACTACAGGGGTCTGATCAGCCCCAGCATTTT. The encoded protein is CASSPLQGSDQPQHF.